The entry below gives a single T cell receptor beta chain sequence along with its context. The record originates from a study of blood T cells in healthy people across ages. A sample-barcoded 5' primer and a J-beta primer mix were used in a second PCR of about 6 to 11 cycles. TCRdb re-called the 5' RACE reads with MiXCR, one entry per CDR3 protein. The sample lists 1.6 million or so distinct CDR3 sequences, roughly a third occurring once. Donors were systemically healthy Caucasian individuals from Russia aged about 6 to 95 years. The CDR3 loop spans 14 amino acids. Germline CDR1 SGHTA, CDR2 FQGTGA. Sequenced material: blood. This sequence originates from a woman aged 25-40 years in good health. J is TRBJ2-7 and V is TRBV7-3; no firm D call. Matching the DNA end better, TRBJ2-5 makes the J call doubtful. CDR3 nucleotide sequence: TGTGCCAGCAGCCCACGACCCAGCGCGGAGACCCAGTACTTC. Translating gives CASSPRPSAETQYF.